This TCR beta chain was sequenced during a study of blood T cell repertoires in COVID-19. At the level of the study: Samples representing acute and convalescent COVID-19 were sourced from the United States, Italy and Spain. The cDNA or gDNA used as material had been derived from T cells, B-cell-depleted T cells, or PBMCs.

Sequencing was performed with immunoSEQ multiplex PCR; in TCRdb, only in-frame clones are kept and a portion is missing. The sample has around 270,000 clones, approximately 91% seen once. Patients in Seattle were enrolled during active infection, then followed longitudinally. This CDR3 comprises 15 residues. V dropped 3 bases and J dropped 2; count of bases not matched to a gene: 4. Germline assignment: CDR1 SGHNT and CDR2 YYREEE (reference sequence). Sequencing was carried out using peripheral blood. The TCR was taken from a person between 18 and 30 years old with COVID-19, enrolled during active disease. The V call is TRBV5-4, the J call TRBJ2-5, with 10 nucleotides matching TRBD2. CDR3 sequence reads: CASSSGTSVQETQYF. The CDR3, as DNA: TGTGCCAGCAGCTCCGGGACTAGCGTACAAGAGACCCAGTACTTC.